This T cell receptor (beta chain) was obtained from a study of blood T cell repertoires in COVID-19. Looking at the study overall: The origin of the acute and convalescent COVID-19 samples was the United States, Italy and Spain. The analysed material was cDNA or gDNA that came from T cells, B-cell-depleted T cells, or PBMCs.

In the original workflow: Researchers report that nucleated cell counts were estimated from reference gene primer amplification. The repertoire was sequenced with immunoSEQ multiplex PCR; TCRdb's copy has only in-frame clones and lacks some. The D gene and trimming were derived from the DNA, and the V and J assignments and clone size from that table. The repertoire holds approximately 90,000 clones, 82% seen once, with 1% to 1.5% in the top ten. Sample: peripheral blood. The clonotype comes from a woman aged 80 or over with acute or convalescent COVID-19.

The CDR3 DNA reads as TGTGCCACCAGTAGTAGCGGAAGCTCCTACAATGAGCAGTTCTTC. Protein sequence: CATSSSGSSYNEQFF. The chain links TRBV24-1 to TRBJ2-1; D may be TRBD2 (6 bases). Per germline, CDR1 KGHDR and CDR2 SFDVKD. The CDR3 length is 15 residues. Trimming stripped 6 bases from V and 0 bases from J, with 11 bases between.